The rows below give T cell receptor beta chains drawn from one sample of a study of blood T cell repertoires in COVID-19. Profiling relied on immunoSEQ multiplex PCR, and the TCRdb table lists in-frame clones only, not all of them. The data contain about 160,000 clones, 92% of them singletons. Sequenced input: peripheral blood. The receptors derive from a man younger than 45 with COVID-19, enrolled during active disease. Both conserved end residues are part of each CDR3. The order of the fields is clone size, J gene, D gene, V gene, CDR3 DNA, CDR3 protein. The D gene is left open where the match is weak. Part of the rows lack a size; the others show once, few, many or a class for expanded clones.

NA TRBJ1-2 NA TRBV19 TGTGCCAGTAGTATCGGTTCGCGCGGACTCGGGAACGGCTACACCTTC CASSIGSRGLGNGYTF
NA TRBJ2-1 TRBD2 TRBV19 TGTGCCAGTAGTCACGGGGGGTCGATCCATGAGCAGTTCTTC CASSHGGSIHEQFF
NA TRBJ2-1 NA TRBV7-2 TGTGCCAGCAGCCTTGGACTGCTCTCCTACAATGAGCAGTTCTTC CASSLGLLSYNEQFF
once TRBJ2-6 NA TRBV18 TGTGCCAGCTCACCACCGTTACGGGCTGGGGCCAACGTCCTGACTTTC CASSPPLRAGANVLTF
few TRBJ1-1 NA TRBV24-1 TGTGCCACCAGTGTAACTCCCGATGGCTTT CATSVTPDGF
NA TRBJ2-3 NA TRBV12-3/TRBV12-4 TGTGCCAGCAGTCCAGATACAGATACGCAGTATTTT CASSPDTDTQYF
once TRBJ2-1 TRBD2 TRBV27 TGTGCCAGCAGTTTTTTCAGGACTAGGAATTTCTACAATGAGCAGTTCTTC CASSFFRTRNFYNEQFF
NA TRBJ2-1 TRBD2 TRBV3-1/TRBV3-2 TGTGCCAGCAGCCGCATGGCGGGGGGGCCCAATGAGCAGTTCTTC CASSRMAGGPNEQFF
NA TRBJ2-1 TRBD2 TRBV28 TGTGCCAGCAGTTCTGCTAGCGGGACCTTCTACAATGAGCAGTTCTTC CASSSASGTFYNEQFF
NA TRBJ1-5 NA TRBV6-5 TGTGCCAGCAGCGCGGGACGGAATAGCAATCAGCCCCAGCATTTT CASSAGRNSNQPQHF
once TRBJ1-5 NA TRBV9 TGTGCCAGCAGCGTAGGAGCAGGGGCGGCTCAGCCCCAGCATTTT CASSVGAGAAQPQHF
NA TRBJ1-5 TRBD1 TRBV19 TGTGCCAGTAGTATGGGGACAGGGGGCGAAAATCAGCCCCAGCATTTT CASSMGTGGENQPQHF
once TRBJ2-2 NA TRBV28 TGTGCCAGCAGTTCTCCCCGCCTATCTCAGGGCTTTAACACCGGGGAGCTGTTTTTT CASSSPRLSQGFNTGELFF
once TRBJ1-6 TRBD1 TRBV5-6 TGTGCCAGCAGCTTGGCTAGCTATCGGGACAGTTCCTTT CASSLASYRDSSF
NA TRBJ2-2 TRBD2 TRBV5-5 TGTGCCAGCAGCTCGGGACTAGCGGGAGCTAACACCGGGGAGCTGTTTTTT CASSSGLAGANTGELFF
NA TRBJ2-5 NA TRBV6-5 TGTGCCAGCAGTTACTACTCCGGGAGAAGGGAGACCCAGTACTTC CASSYYSGRRETQYF
NA TRBJ1-2 NA TRBV5-6 TGTGCCAGCAGCTTGGGGGGCGTTCGCCCAAATGGCTACACCTTC CASSLGGVRPNGYTF
NA TRBJ2-1 TRBD2 TRBV28 TGTGCCAGCAGTTTAAAGCGGGAGGGCGAGTTCTTC CASSLKREGEFF
NA TRBJ2-7 NA TRBV27 TGTGCCACCTCACCGAAGGGAGAGGCCTACGAGCAGTACTTC CATSPKGEAYEQYF
NA TRBJ2-7 TRBD2 TRBV19 TGTGCCAGTAGCTTGAGACTAGCCGAGTGGTACGAGCAGTACTTC CASSLRLAEWYEQYF
NA TRBJ2-3 NA TRBV9 TGTGCCAGCAGCGTAGGAGGGCCCAGCACAGATACGCAGTATTTT CASSVGGPSTDTQYF
NA TRBJ1-1 NA TRBV2 TGTGCCAGCAGTGAAGAAAGGCGGACTGAAGCTTTCTTT CASSEERRTEAFF
NA TRBJ1-1 NA TRBV19 TGTGCCAGTAGGACAATCATGAACACTGAAGCTTTCTTT CASRTIMNTEAFF
NA TRBJ2-3 NA TRBV18 TGTGCCAGCTCACCACGCGAGGGTACTAGCACAGATACGCAGTATTTT CASSPREGTSTDTQYF
NA TRBJ2-7 NA TRBV10-3 TGTGCCATGTCCGGGACTGTCCTACTGGAGCAGTACTTC CAMSGTVLLEQYF
NA TRBJ1-5 TRBD1 TRBV5-6 TGTGCCAGCAGTTTTACAGGGGCTAGCAATCAGCCCCAGCATTTT CASSFTGASNQPQHF
NA TRBJ2-7 TRBD2 TRBV9 TGTGCCAGCAATCGGGGGGACTACGAGCAGTACTTC CASNRGDYEQYF
NA TRBJ2-2 TRBD2 TRBV9 TGTGCCAGCAGCGTAGGCAGCGGGGGGGTTAACACCGGGGAGCTGTTTTTT CASSVGSGGVNTGELFF
NA TRBJ2-7 NA TRBV7-2 TGTGCCAGCAGCTCACCCCCCGGGACAAGGAGCTCCTACGAGCAGTACTTC CASSSPPGTRSSYEQYF
NA TRBJ2-7 NA TRBV6-2/TRBV6-3 TGTGCCAGCAGTTGGACTCTCGGACGGCCAACCTACGAGCAGTACTTC CASSWTLGRPTYEQYF
NA TRBJ1-2 NA TRBV28 TGTGCCAGCAGGGTCGGGGGGGTCCTTACTTTCGGCTATGGCTACACCTTC CASRVGGVLTFGYGYTF
NA TRBJ2-1 TRBD1 TRBV2 TGTGCCAGCAGGGAGGGACAGGCCCGCTTCAATGAGCAGTTCTTC CASREGQARFNEQFF
NA TRBJ1-3 NA TRBV4-2 TGTGCCAGTAGCCAAGAAGCGACAGTGGGGGGAAACACCATATATTTT CASSQEATVGGNTIYF
NA TRBJ1-3 TRBD1 TRBV7-2 TGTGCCAGCAGCCCGGACAGGGTGGGGGACACCATATATTTT CASSPDRVGDTIYF
NA TRBJ2-1 TRBD2 TRBV30 TGTGCCTGGAGTACCGGGACTAGCGGGAGGGCCGGATTGTACAATGAGCAGTTCTTC CAWSTGTSGRAGLYNEQFF
once TRBJ1-5 TRBD1 TRBV30 TGTGCCTGGAGTGTACGTCAGGGGACAGGGGAAAATCAGCCCCAGCATTTT CAWSVRQGTGENQPQHF
NA TRBJ2-7 NA TRBV3-1/TRBV3-2 TGTGCCAGCAGCCTACCCAGGGGTTACGAGCAGTACTTC CASSLPRGYEQYF
NA TRBJ2-1 NA TRBV6-5 TGTGCCAGCAGTTTCTCCCGACAGAGCAATGAGCAGTTCTTC CASSFSRQSNEQFF
NA TRBJ1-1 NA TRBV5-1 TGCGCCAGCAGCGTAGGACTTATTCCAATGAACACTGAAGCTTTCTTT CASSVGLIPMNTEAFF
NA TRBJ2-3 TRBD2 TRBV2 TGTGCCAGCAGTTTCGGACTAGCGGGGACCACAGATACGCAGTATTTT CASSFGLAGTTDTQYF
NA TRBJ1-5 NA TRBV7-9 TGTGCCAGCAGCTTAGCCGGGACAAATAGCAATCAGCCCCAGCATTTT CASSLAGTNSNQPQHF
NA TRBJ1-1 NA TRBV19 TGTGCCAGTATGGACGGGATCTGGAACACTGAAGCTTTCTTT CASMDGIWNTEAFF
NA TRBJ2-1 NA TRBV12-3/TRBV12-4 TGTGCCAGCAGTTTATTCCGGCAGTTCTTC CASSLFRQFF
once TRBJ2-7 TRBD2 TRBV27 TGTGCCAGCAGTTCCGTGACTAGCGGGGGGGGCTACGAGCAGTACTTC CASSSVTSGGGYEQYF
NA TRBJ1-2 TRBD1 TRBV11-2 TGTGCCAGCAGCTACAGGGGTTATGGCTACACCTTC CASSYRGYGYTF
NA TRBJ1-1 TRBD1 TRBV13 TGTGCCAGCAGCCCTAGAGGGGCAGGGGGCGAATCGAGCACTGAAGCTTTCTTT CASSPRGAGGESSTEAFF
NA TRBJ2-2 TRBD2 TRBV6-2/TRBV6-3 TGTGCCAGCAGTTATGGCGGGAGGTCCACGAACACCGGGGAGCTGTTTTTT CASSYGGRSTNTGELFF
NA TRBJ1-1 TRBD1 TRBV18 TGTGCCAGCTCACCCCAGGGACAGGGGAACACTGAAGCTTTCTTT CASSPQGQGNTEAFF
NA TRBJ1-5 TRBD1 TRBV6-4 TGTGCCAGCAGTGACTGCGGACAGGGTTTGAATATGGCGGCGTGGCCCCAGCATTTT CASSDCGQGLNMAAWPQHF
NA TRBJ2-5 NA TRBV7-2 TGTGCCAGCAGCTTCTACCCCCCCCGGGGGACCCAGTACTTC CASSFYPPRGTQYF
NA TRBJ1-3 NA TRBV6-2/TRBV6-3 TGTGCCAGCAGTTACAGGAGCTCTGGAAACACCATATATTTT CASSYRSSGNTIYF
NA TRBJ1-2 NA TRBV10-3 TGTGCCATCAGAGGGGAAAACTATGGCTACACCTTC CAIRGENYGYTF
NA TRBJ1-5 NA TRBV18 TGTGCCAGCTCACCCATGGCCCTACCCGACAGGTCCGACAATCAGCCCCAGCATTTT CASSPMALPDRSDNQPQHF
NA TRBJ1-5 NA TRBV7-2 TGTGCCAGCAGCTTAGTGGCGGGGCGGCCCCAGCATTTT CASSLVAGRPQHF
NA TRBJ1-2 TRBD1 TRBV5-8 TGTGCCAGCAGCTTACAGACAGGGGGGTTTGGCTACACCTTC CASSLQTGGFGYTF